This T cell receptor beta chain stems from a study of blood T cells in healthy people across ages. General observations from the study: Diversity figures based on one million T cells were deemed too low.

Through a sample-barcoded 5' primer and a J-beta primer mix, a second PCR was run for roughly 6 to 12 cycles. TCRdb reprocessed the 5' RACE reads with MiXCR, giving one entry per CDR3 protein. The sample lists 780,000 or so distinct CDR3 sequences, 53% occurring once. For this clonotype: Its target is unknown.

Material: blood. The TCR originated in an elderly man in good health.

CDR3 amino acids: CSARDYRLAGKYNEQFF. In nucleotides, the CDR3 is TGCAGTGCTAGAGATTATCGTCTAGCGGGCAAATACAATGAGCAGTTCTTC. This sequence joins TRBV20-1 and TRBJ2-1; 8 bases are shared with TRBD2. Germline V CDR1 and CDR2: DFQATT, SNEGSKA (reference sequence). V shed 0 bases, J shed 4 bases, and the junction held 11 bases outside the gene matches. The CDR3 is made up of 17 amino acids.